Listed below are T cell receptor beta chains from one sample, sequenced in a study of patients and donors after allogeneic stem cell transplantation. Using its own MiXCR run on the RT-PCR reads, TCRdb lists one record per CDR3 protein. Among 800,000 to 1,000,000 distinct CDR3 sequences listed, about 20% were seen once. Sequenced: blood, either unsorted or a sorted T cell fraction (not recorded which). The receptors originated from a human donor who was either an allogeneic HSCT recipient or a stem cell or donor lymphocyte infusion donor (not recorded which). It is not recorded whose cells these are; they may come from a transplant donor. The CDR3 runs from the conserved cysteine through the conserved F or W. A D gene is named only where the DNA matches it firmly. The listing skips clone size in some rows; elsewhere it reads once, few, many or a size class.

TRBV18	.	once	TRBJ1-5	TGTGCCAGCTCATTCAACAGGGCTAGCAATCAGCCCCAGCATTTT	CASSFNRASNQPQHF
TRBV9	.	.	TRBJ1-1	TGTGCCAGCAGCGTAGGTTCGGGGGGTGTAGAAAGAACTGAAGCTTTCTTT	CASSVGSGGVERTEAFF
TRBV5-1	.	many	TRBJ2-5	TGCGCCAGCAGCTTGGCCCTGGGGGAGACCCAGTACTTC	CASSLALGETQYF
TRBV5-1	.	.	TRBJ1-2	TGCGCCAGCAGCTGGAGACACCTCAACTATGGCTACACCTTC	CASSWRHLNYGYTF
TRBV29-1	.	few	TRBJ2-3	TGCAGCGTTGAACCCGGGGTCTCAGATACGCAGTATTTT	CSVEPGVSDTQYF
TRBV5-1	.	once	TRBJ2-6	TGCGCCAGCAGCCTGGGACGGCGTACCTCTGGGGCCAACGTCCTGACTTTC	CASSLGRRTSGANVLTF
TRBV7-2	.	.	TRBJ1-2	TGTGCCAGCAGCTTAGTTCGGGATAACTATGGCTACACCTTC	CASSLVRDNYGYTF
TRBV5-1	.	few	TRBJ2-5	TGCGCCAGCAGCCAACTACAGGTTATTCAAGAGACCCAGTACTTC	CASSQLQVIQETQYF
TRBV5-6	TRBD1	few	TRBJ1-1	TGTGCCAGCAGCACCCTCAGGGGGCGGATGAACACTGAAGCTTTCTTT	CASSTLRGRMNTEAFF
TRBV7-9	.	.	TRBJ2-7	TGTGCCAGCAGCGCCGGGACGGGGAGCTCCTACGAGCAGTACTTC	CASSAGTGSSYEQYF
TRBV29-1	.	many	TRBJ2-7	TGCAGCGTTGTGGTAGGGTACGAGCAGTACTTC	CSVVVGYEQYF
TRBV12-3/TRBV12-4	TRBD2	few	TRBJ2-2	TGTGCCAGCAGTTTTTTAACGGGGGGGCATGGCGGGGAGCTGTTTTTT	CASSFLTGGHGGELFF
TRBV12-3/TRBV12-4	.	.	TRBJ2-5	TGTGCCAGCACCCCGCGGTTGCAAGAGACCCAGTACTTC	CASTPRLQETQYF
TRBV5-1	TRBD2	.	TRBJ2-1	TGCGCCAGCAGCTTAGCTAGCGGTAGTTTATTTGAGCAGTTCTTC	CASSLASGSLFEQFF
TRBV2	.	few	TRBJ2-1	TGTGCCAGCAGAGCTGGGGGCCATGAGCAGTTCTTC	CASRAGGHEQFF
TRBV12-3/TRBV12-4	.	many	TRBJ1-1	TGTGCCAGCAAAGATACAGGGAACACTGAAGCTTTCTTT	CASKDTGNTEAFF
TRBV5-1	TRBD2	.	TRBJ2-4	TGCGCCAGCAGCACAGTTCTAGCGGGAGTGAGAGGTGCCAAAAACATTCAGTACTTC	CASSTVLAGVRGAKNIQYF
TRBV12-3/TRBV12-4	.	many	TRBJ2-7	TGTGCCAGCAGTGACGGACGGGGGTGGGAGCAGTACTTC	CASSDGRGWEQYF